What follows are 3 T cell receptor beta chains derived from one specimen sequenced in a study of CD8+CD57+ T cells in acquired aplastic anemia. In patients chosen for sequencing, flow cytometry had shown CD8+CD57+ cell expansion. Genomic DNA templated the TCR beta VDJ and CDR3 profiling. TCRdb used MiXCR to reprocess the reads, holding one entry per CDR3 protein. The sample carries roughly 80,000 distinct CDR3 sequences, roughly 72% recorded once. Sequenced: sorted CD4+, CD8+, or CD8+CD57+ T cells (not recorded which) from PBMCs. These receptors all stem from a human donor with aplastic anemia.

The rearrangement uses TRBV10-2 and TRBJ1-2, with D perhaps TRBD1 (6 bases). The CDR3 is made up of 15 amino acids. Trimming removed 6 bases from V and 8 bases from J, with 22 bases in between. Germline loops: CDR1 WSHSY, CDR2 SAAADI. The CDR3 region is CASREQGPQVRGYTF. The CDR3 DNA follows: TGCGCCAGCAGAGAACAGGGCCCCCAGGTGAGGGGCTACACCTTC.

J is TRBJ2-3 and V is TRBV7-8; D uncertain. Germline loops: CDR1 SGHVS, CDR2 FQNEAQ. Trimming removed 2 bases from V and 0 bases from J, with 9 bases in between. This CDR3 has 15 residues. The CDR3 DNA sequence: TGTGCCAGCAGCTTACGGGTCCCAAGCACAGATACGCAGTATTTT. Protein: CASSLRVPSTDTQYF.

This clonotype was picked up one time. The CDR3, as DNA: TGCAGTGCTTTCAAGGGACTAGCGGGACGATCGAACACCGGGGAGCTGTTTTTT. This gives the protein CSAFKGLAGRSNTGELFF. V gene TRBV20-1 combines with J gene TRBJ2-2; 13 positions match TRBD2. The germline CDR1 and CDR2 sequences are DFQATT and SNEGSKA (reference sequence). With V trimmed by 5 bases and J by 0 bases, 9 bases remained unmatched. The CDR3 runs 18 residues.